The 21 T cell receptor beta chains given below trace back to one sample, sequenced in a study of cytomegalovirus exposure and HLA in healthy donors. 60 Vbeta and 13 Jbeta primers were used in PCR. The protocol was immunoSEQ multiplex PCR, while the TCRdb copy is restricted to in-frame clones and leaves out a portion. The table records under 85,000 clones, around 76% of them present only once. Sequenced material: PBMCs. These receptors were collected from a man aged 18-30 years in good health and CMV-seronegative.

There are a few counts of this clone. The chain carries TRBV7-9 and TRBJ2-7; TRBD1 matches 10 bases. The trim removed 3 bases at V and 6 bases at J, leaving 8 bases unmatched. This CDR3 is built from 15 residues. CDR1 and CDR2 (germline): SEHNR, FQNEAQ (reference sequence). In nucleotides, the CDR3 is TGTGCCAGCAGCTTGTCGGGACAGGGGACGGGCGAGCAGTACGTC. Translating it yields CASSLSGQGTGEQYV.

The count of this clone is one. V gene TRBV30 combines with J gene TRBJ1-4, with D uncertain. From germline, CDR1 is GTSNPN and CDR2 SVGIG (reference sequence). CDR3 length: 14 amino acids. Trimming shortened V by 1 base and J by 4 bases, and 10 bases separated the two germline ends. DNA for the CDR3: TGTGCCTGGAGTGGAGATGACTATAATGAAAAACTGTTTTTT. It codes for CAWSGDDYNEKLFF.

This clone has only a few counts. The CDR3 loop reads CASSETLYRAGQPQHF. The CDR3 bases are TGTGCCAGCAGTGAAACTCTATACAGGGCAGGACAGCCCCAGCATTTT. The chain recombines TRBV6-1 with TRBJ1-5; a possible D gene is TRBD1 (6 bases). The CDR3 loop spans 16 amino acids. Germline values: CDR1 MNHNS, CDR2 SASEGT. The germline V and J ends were trimmed by 2 bases and 7 bases, with 18 bases remaining between them.

V gene TRBV7-9 combines with J gene TRBJ2-7, with 7 bases that match TRBD1. This CDR3 spans 14 amino acids. CDR1 and CDR2 from the germline V gene are SEHNR and FQNEAQ (reference sequence). Trimming cost V 5 bases and J 2 bases; bases outside gene matches: 6. Here the CDR3 reads CASSTPGQTYEQYF. CDR3 sequence (DNA): TGTGCCAGCAGCACCCCGGGACAGACCTACGAGCAGTACTTC.

The genes are TRBV11-2 and TRBJ1-1; 7 bases match TRBD1. Germline V gene sequence: CDR1 SGHAT, CDR2 FQNNGV. V was pared by 1 base and J by 0 bases, with 14 bases of the junction left unmatched. The CDR3 runs 19 residues. As DNA, the CDR3 is TGTGCCAGCAGCTTAGGTAGGGGGCAGAAAACCTTCATGAACACTGAAGCTTTCTTT. Translation gives CASSLGRGQKTFMNTEAFF.

The chain joins TRBV19 to TRBJ1-5, with 7 bases matching TRBD1. This CDR3 spans 15 amino acids. Germline CDR1 LNHDA, CDR2 SQIVND (reference sequence). Unmatched junction bases numbered 10, after V lost 5 bases and J lost 6 bases. The CDR3 here is CASSGTTGVAQPQHF. In DNA form, the CDR3 reads TGTGCCAGTAGTGGAACAACAGGGGTTGCTCAGCCCCAGCATTTT.

To note about this clone: Other DNA sequences in the sample encode the same CDR3. CDR3 DNA sequence: TGTGCCAGCAGCTTAGACCCGGGACTCCGCACAGATACGCAGTATTTT. This codes for CASSLDPGLRTDTQYF. The genes are TRBV11-2 and TRBJ2-3; D perhaps matches TRBD2 (6 bases). Germline loops: CDR1 SGHAT, CDR2 FQNNGV. The V gene lost 0 bases and the J gene lost 1 base, with 11 bases spanning the gap. This CDR3 region has 16 residues. The full variable domain, its missing parts supplied by reference TRBV11-2 and TRBJ2-3, is EAGVAQSPRYKIIEKRQSVAFWCNPISGHATLYWYQQILGQGPKLLIQFQNNGVVDDSQLPKDRFSAERLKGVDSTLKIQPAKLEDSAVYLCASSLDPGLRTDTQYFGPGTRLTVL.

The genes are TRBV5-4 and TRBJ2-5; 11 nucleotides align to TRBD1. Germline V gene data show CDR1 as SGHNT and CDR2 as YYREEE (reference sequence). V shed 4 bases and J 5 bases; nucleotides not matched to a gene: 7. The CDR3 spans 15 residues. As DNA, the CDR3 is TGTGCCAGCAGCCTCGAGGGGGACAGGGGGGAGACCCAGTACTTC. Amino acid sequence: CASSLEGDRGETQYF.

This clone appeared once. The chain has TRBV28 and TRBJ1-1; 8 nucleotides line up with TRBD1. Germline V gene data show CDR1 as MDHEN and CDR2 as SYDVKM. The CDR3 is 20 residues long. After removal of 10 bases from V and 1 base from J, the junction contained 26 bases not matched to a gene. CDR3 amino acids: CATTADRGRLVTHWNTEAFF. CDR3 bases: TGTGCCACCACAGCTGACAGGGGAAGGTTGGTGACACATTGGAACACTGAAGCTTTCTTT.

The chain has TRBV5-4 and TRBJ2-1; D possibly corresponds to TRBD2 (7 bases). V lost 0 bases, J lost 6 bases, and 13 bases lay in between. There are 15 residues in the CDR3. Looked up from germline, CDR1 is SGHNT and CDR2 is YYREEE (reference sequence). The CDR3: CASSLDGGGLNEQFF. As DNA, the CDR3 is TGTGCCAGCAGCTTGGACGGCGGGGGCCTCAATGAGCAGTTCTTC.

This clone has just a few counts. The genes are TRBV7-3 and TRBJ2-1; TRBD1 might be the D (7 bases). The germline V and J ends were trimmed by 4 bases and 7 bases, with 17 bases remaining between them. CDR3 size: 15 residues. Germline loops: CDR1 SGHTA, CDR2 FQGTGA. The CDR3 nucleotides read TGTGCCAGCAGCTCCGGAGGGGGCGGGTGGAATGAGCAGTTCTTC. It translates to CASSSGGGGWNEQFF.

The chain carries TRBV28 and TRBJ2-7, with 8 bases lining up with TRBD1. CDR1 and CDR2 from the germline V gene are MDHEN and SYDVKM. This CDR3 spans 13 amino acids. Losses at the gene ends were 6 bases for V and 3 bases for J; bases not matched to a gene: 4. The CDR3, as DNA: TGTGCCAGCAGCGGAACAGGGGGCTACGAGCAGTACTTC. Protein: CASSGTGGYEQYF.

This chain uses TRBV9 with TRBJ1-2; possibly TRBD1 for D (5 bases). Trimming removed 8 bases at V and 4 bases at J, with 18 bases between. Germline V gene data show CDR1 as SGDLS and CDR2 as YYNGEE. The length of the CDR3 is 14 residues. This chain's CDR3 is CASNRGRAGYGYTF. CDR3 nucleotide sequence: TGTGCCAGTAATCGGGGGAGGGCCGGCTATGGCTACACCTTC.

To note about this clone: Different DNA sequences within this sample yield the same CDR3. The rearrangement uses TRBV28 and TRBJ2-7; 10 positions agree with TRBD1. CDR1 MDHEN and CDR2 SYDVKM come from the germline V gene. CDR3 length: 14 amino acids. V shed 6 bases, J shed 10 bases, and the junction held 12 bases outside the gene matches. The CDR3 protein is CASRPSRDRGEQYF. The DNA of the CDR3 is TGTGCCAGCAGACCTTCGCGGGACAGGGGTGAACAGTACTTC.

The CDR3 loop is CASSLAARDSPLHF. Written as DNA, the CDR3 is TGTGCCAGCAGCTTGGCCGCGCGGGATTCACCCCTCCACTTT. The chain carries TRBV5-6 and TRBJ1-6; no definite D call. CDR3 size: 14 residues. V lost 0 bases to trimming and J lost 8 bases, with 9 bases between them. Germline CDR1 is SGHDT and CDR2 is YYEEEE.

The chain is built from TRBV7-9 and TRBJ2-3; D not resolved. Germline-derived CDR1 and CDR2 are SEHNR and FQNEAQ (reference sequence). Trimming stripped 5 bases from V and 4 bases from J, with 10 bases between. This CDR3 is built from 13 residues. The CDR3 DNA reads TGTGCCAGCAGCCCCGGGTGGGCAGATACGCAGTATTTT. Translation: CASSPGWADTQYF.

This clone was observed a few times. J is TRBJ2-7 and V is TRBV6-1, with TRBD2 matching 14 bases. With 4 bases clipped from V and 2 bases from J, the junction kept 1 base outside the gene matches. Germline CDR1 reads MNHNS; CDR2 reads SASEGT. The CDR3 is made up of 15 amino acids. CDR3 region: CASSAGLAGAYEQYF. CDR3 coding DNA: TGTGCCAGCAGTGCGGGACTAGCGGGGGCCTACGAGCAGTACTTC.

The chain uses TRBV19 and TRBJ1-6; 8 bases match TRBD1. Germline-derived CDR1 and CDR2 are LNHDA and SQIVND (reference sequence). The J segment lost 6 bases and the V segment lost 6 bases, leaving 13 bases of the junction unmatched. The CDR3 consists of 17 residues. As DNA, the CDR3 is TGTGCCAGTAGAGAGGGATTTCCGGGACAGGCTAATTCACCCCTCCACTTT. Protein sequence: CASREGFPGQANSPLHF.

The V call is TRBV25-1, the J call TRBJ1-2; weak D call: TRBD1 (6 bases). Germline CDR1 reads MGHDK; CDR2 reads SYGVNS. The CDR3 sequence is 14 residues long. The ends were cut back, 1 base at V and 8 bases at J, with 14 bases in the middle. The CDR3 reads CASSEWGQANGYTF. The DNA of the CDR3 is TGTGCCAGCAGTGAATGGGGGCAGGCCAACGGCTACACCTTC.

Concerning this clone: The junction and the germline gene differ at one end; a read error may be behind it. The chain recombines TRBV27 with TRBJ2-1, with 10 bases identical to TRBD1. The CDR3 is made up of 12 amino acids. Germline CDR1 MNHEY, CDR2 SMNVEV (reference sequence). DNA for the CDR3: TGTGCCAGCAGTCGCTTCGACAGGGGGCTGATCTTC. Its translation: CASSRFDRGLIF.

The chain combines TRBV7-8 with TRBJ1-1; D gene ambiguous. CDR1 and CDR2 (germline): SGHVS, FQNEAQ. V shed 2 bases and J shed 5 bases, with 18 bases lying between them. The CDR3 sequence is 16 residues long. CDR3 amino acids: CASSLKFMGAGTEAFF. The CDR3 bases are TGTGCCAGCAGCTTAAAGTTCATGGGCGCCGGTACTGAAGCTTTCTTT. The entire variable domain, with the rest obtained from reference TRBV7-8 and TRBJ1-1, is as follows: GAGVSQSPRYKVAKRGQDVALRCDPISGHVSLFWYQQALGQGPEFLTYFQNEAQLDKSGLPSDRFFAERPEGSVSTLKIQRTQQEDSAVYLCASSLKFMGAGTEAFFGQGTRLTVV.